This TCR beta chain derives from a study of shared clonotypes between healthy human individuals. Overall study findings and caveats: Estimated richness was generally greater in naive than memory subsets.

Caucasian adults living in Nashville, Tennessee, provided all samples. This clone was seen at least ten times. Its antigen is still unknown. TCRdb's copy holds only in-frame clones and misses some; the assay was immunoSEQ multiplex PCR. Among around 980,000 clones, approximately 80% were seen once, and the ten largest hold roughly 0.55%. Sequenced material: memory CD4+ T cells from PBMCs. Subset indicated: CD45RA-negative fraction. This TCR came from a man aged 18 to 29 in good health. Some clones in this sample may be carry-over from other donors' samples.

CDR3 coding DNA: TGTGCCTGGAGTGGGGGACAGGGACAAAAGCAGTATTTT. It yields the protein CAWSGGQGQKQYF. This rearrangement joins TRBV30 to TRBJ2-3, with 9 nucleotides matching TRBD1. Germline assignment: CDR1 GTSNPN and CDR2 SVGIG (reference sequence). The J segment lost 11 bases and the V segment lost 1 base, leaving 7 bases of the junction unmatched. The CDR3 covers 13 residues.